The rows below give T cell receptor beta chains drawn from one sample of a study of T cell responses to AZD1222 COVID-19 vaccine. Measured with immunoSEQ multiplex PCR; TCRdb has only the in-frame clones, and not every one. The sample consists of some 86,000 clones, 75% to 85% of them appearing once. The sequenced sample was peripheral blood, obtained on day 0 of AZD1222 vaccination. All receptors come from an adult in good health. Each CDR3 is given with its conserved first and last residue. A D gene is named only where the DNA matches it firmly. A row's size may be missing; if present it is once, few, many or a size class.

d_gene	v_gene	j_gene	abundance	CDR3aa	CDR3nt
NA	TRBV19	TRBJ1-2	once	CASGLGGQRGYTF	TGTGCCAGCGGTCTGGGGGGGCAGCGGGGCTACACCTTC
TRBD1	TRBV2	TRBJ1-4	once	CASTWDRRDEKLFF	TGTGCCAGCACCTGGGACAGACGGGATGAAAAACTGTTTTTT
NA	TRBV2	TRBJ1-1	NA	CASIPQVLGTEAFF	TGTGCCAGTATCCCACAGGTACTCGGAACTGAAGCTTTCTTT
TRBD1	TRBV20-1	TRBJ2-7	NA	CSASTLQGAHEQYF	TGCAGTGCTAGTACTTTGCAGGGGGCCCACGAGCAGTACTTC
TRBD1	TRBV10-2	TRBJ2-7	few	CASSTGGYEQYF	TGCGCCAGCAGTACAGGGGGTTACGAGCAGTACTTC
TRBD2	TRBV27	TRBJ2-7	NA	CASSLSAGAGAIEQYF	TGTGCCAGCAGTTTATCAGCGGGAGCCGGGGCTATCGAGCAGTACTTC
NA	TRBV20-1	TRBJ2-1	many	CSARDDHEQFF	TGCAGTGCTAGAGATGACCATGAGCAGTTCTTC
NA	TRBV6-5	TRBJ2-7	NA	CASSYGQTYEQYF	TGTGCCAGCAGTTACGGTCAGACCTACGAGCAGTACTTC
TRBD1	TRBV18	TRBJ1-1	NA	CASSPAGGATEAFF	TGTGCCAGCTCACCTGCAGGGGGAGCCACTGAAGCTTTCTTT
TRBD1	TRBV28	TRBJ1-2	NA	CASSPGTGSHGYTF	TGTGCCAGCAGTCCCGGGACAGGGAGCCATGGCTACACCTTC
NA	TRBV29-1	TRBJ2-2	few	CSVEGRGRELFF	TGCAGCGTTGAAGGGCGTGGGCGGGAGCTGTTTTTT
NA	TRBV25-1	TRBJ1-1	NA	CASSGPQGWTEAFF	TGTGCCAGCAGTGGCCCTCAGGGTTGGACTGAAGCTTTCTTT
NA	TRBV7-9	TRBJ1-1	NA	CASSGQPGTEAFF	TGTGCCAGCAGCGGGCAACCGGGCACTGAAGCTTTCTTT
NA	TRBV10-2	TRBJ2-3	NA	CASKGTGVNRDTQYF	TGCGCCAGCAAAGGGACGGGAGTGAATAGAGATACGCAGTATTTT
TRBD1	TRBV12-3/TRBV12-4	TRBJ2-7	NA	CASSQGQGASQYF	TGTGCCAGCAGTCAGGGACAGGGGGCGTCGCAGTACTTC
NA	TRBV6-5	TRBJ1-1	few	CASSYRTGLNTEAFF	TGTGCCAGCAGTTACAGAACGGGGTTGAACACTGAAGCTTTCTTT
TRBD1	TRBV5-4	TRBJ1-2	NA	CASSRQGAKGYTF	TGTGCCAGCAGCCGACAGGGGGCGAAGGGCTACACCTTC
TRBD2	TRBV12-3/TRBV12-4	TRBJ2-7	NA	CASSPGGRDEQYF	TGTGCCAGCAGCCCTGGGGGGAGGGACGAGCAGTACTTC
TRBD1	TRBV28	TRBJ1-5	NA	CASSPTGTGSDQPQHF	TGTGCCAGCAGTCCAACCGGGACAGGGTCGGATCAGCCCCAGCATTTT
TRBD1	TRBV3-1/TRBV3-2	TRBJ1-4	NA	CASSRMTGTNEKLFF	TGTGCCAGCAGCCGTATGACAGGGACTAATGAAAAACTGTTTTTT
NA	TRBV3-1/TRBV3-2	TRBJ1-2	once	CASSQDRRGYTF	TGTGCCAGCAGCCAAGATCGCAGAGGCTACACCTTC
TRBD1	TRBV19	TRBJ1-1	NA	CASSPSRGAGEAFF	TGTGCCAGTAGTCCCTCCAGGGGGGCCGGTGAAGCTTTCTTT
NA	TRBV6-5	TRBJ1-3	NA	CASSSRGVSGNTIYF	TGTGCCAGCAGTTCCCGAGGGGTCTCTGGAAACACCATATATTTT
NA	TRBV5-4	TRBJ2-3	NA	CASSFRAVSSTDTQYF	TGTGCCAGCAGCTTCCGAGCGGTTTCTAGCACAGATACGCAGTATTTT
NA	TRBV10-2	TRBJ2-1	NA	CASSESYEQFF	TGCGCCAGCAGTGAGTCCTATGAGCAGTTCTTC
NA	TRBV19	TRBJ2-7	NA	CASGDTSYEQYF	TGTGCCAGCGGCGACACGTCCTACGAGCAGTACTTC
NA	TRBV19	TRBJ1-5	NA	CASSPETPSQPQHF	TGTGCCAGTAGTCCAGAGACGCCGTCCCAGCCCCAGCATTTT
NA	TRBV5-4	TRBJ1-6	NA	CASSLQGRDNSPLHF	TGTGCCAGCAGCTTGCAGGGACGGGACAATTCACCCCTCCACTTT
TRBD1	TRBV5-1	TRBJ1-5	NA	CASSLGDRTRGTPQHF	TGCGCCAGCAGCTTGGGGGACAGGACCCGAGGAACGCCCCAGCATTTT
NA	TRBV18	TRBJ1-2	NA	CASSQSPSQYGYTF	TGTGCCAGCTCACAATCGCCTTCTCAATATGGCTACACCTTC
NA	TRBV7-6	TRBJ2-2	NA	CASSLNNRGTGELFF	TGTGCCAGCAGCTTAAATAATAGGGGGACCGGGGAGCTGTTTTTT
TRBD2	TRBV19	TRBJ2-3	NA	CASSRTSGGTDTQYF	TGTGCCAGTAGCCGGACTAGCGGGGGAACAGATACGCAGTATTTT
NA	TRBV19	TRBJ1-2	NA	CASSIEYGYTF	TGTGCCAGTAGTATCGAGTATGGCTACACCTTC
NA	TRBV12-5	TRBJ2-2	NA	CASGLSNTGELFF	TGTGCTAGTGGTTTGTCAAACACCGGGGAGCTGTTTTTT
NA	TRBV2	TRBJ2-3	NA	CASRKARADTQYF	TGTGCCAGCAGGAAGGCCAGGGCAGATACGCAGTATTTT
NA	TRBV2	TRBJ1-2	NA	CASTGGNYGYTF	TGTGCCAGCACGGGCGGAAACTATGGCTACACCTTC
NA	TRBV10-3	TRBJ2-2	few	CAISERWSGELFF	TGTGCCATCAGTGAAAGGTGGAGCGGGGAGCTGTTTTTT
NA	TRBV7-8	TRBJ1-5	NA	CASSLKLGLSSNQPQHF	TGTGCCAGCAGCTTAAAGTTGGGGCTCTCCTCCAATCAGCCCCAGCATTTT
NA	TRBV27	TRBJ1-4	once	CASSQTGGTNEKLFF	TGTGCCAGCAGTCAAACAGGTGGAACTAATGAAAAACTGTTTTTT